A selection of T cell receptor beta chains follows, all from one sample in a study of cytomegalovirus exposure and HLA in healthy donors. Some clones are missing from TCRdb's copy, which holds only in-frame ones; the method was immunoSEQ multiplex PCR. Among about 140,000 clones listed, just under 85% were seen once. Sequences were obtained from PBMCs. These TCRs come from a woman aged 25-40 years in good health and CMV-seronegative. Both conserved end residues are part of each CDR3. A D gene is named only where the DNA matches it firmly. Clone size appears in some rows only: once, few, many, or a class for an expanded clone.

clone_size d_call j_call v_call cdr3_nt cdr3_aa
- - TRBJ2-2 TRBV27 TGTGCCAGCAGTCTTTACAGGATAAACACCGGGGAGCTGTTTTTT CASSLYRINTGELFF
- - TRBJ1-1 TRBV25-1 TGTGCCAGCGCGGGCATTAGGGAACGGCCTTCGTTTGGGACTGAAGCTTTCTTT CASAGIRERPSFGTEAFF
- TRBD1 TRBJ1-1 TRBV18 TGTGCCAGCTCACCACAGGGGGCAAGGCCTGAAGCTTTCTTT CASSPQGARPEAFF
- - TRBJ1-1 TRBV6-5 TGTGCCAGCAGTTACGGCGGAGGTATCCCGAACACTGAAGCTTTCTTT CASSYGGGIPNTEAFF
- TRBD1 TRBJ2-4 TRBV18 TGTGCCAGCTCACCAATAGGGACAGGGTATCGCAAAAACATTCAGTACTTC CASSPIGTGYRKNIQYF
few TRBD1 TRBJ1-5 TRBV5-1 TGCGCCAGCAGCTTGGGGACAGGGGACCTCAGCAATCAGCCCCAGCATTTT CASSLGTGDLSNQPQHF
- - TRBJ1-5 TRBV9 TGTGCCAGCAGCGTAGATCTAGGGGGCAATCAGCCCCAGCATTTT CASSVDLGGNQPQHF
- TRBD2 TRBJ2-1 TRBV5-4 TGTGCCAGCAGCTTGGGGGGACTAGCGGCTTATAATGAGCAGTTCTTC CASSLGGLAAYNEQFF
- TRBD2 TRBJ2-7 TRBV7-8 TGTGCCAGCAGCTCGACTAGCGGAACCTACGAGCAGTACTTC CASSSTSGTYEQYF
- TRBD1 TRBJ2-7 TRBV5-1 TGCGCCAGCAGCTTATCAGGGGGTGGCCGCGAGCAGTACTTC CASSLSGGGREQYF
- TRBD2 TRBJ2-1 TRBV28 TGTGCCAGCAGTTTATTAGCGGGGGTACGACAGTTCTTC CASSLLAGVRQFF
- - TRBJ1-4 TRBV4-1 TGCGCCAGCAGCCTCCCGATTGGCGGGGAAAAACTGTTTTTT CASSLPIGGEKLFF
- - TRBJ1-3 TRBV5-6 TGTGCCAGCAGCTTACTTAGAGGCAGCTCTGGAAACACCATATATTTT CASSLLRGSSGNTIYF